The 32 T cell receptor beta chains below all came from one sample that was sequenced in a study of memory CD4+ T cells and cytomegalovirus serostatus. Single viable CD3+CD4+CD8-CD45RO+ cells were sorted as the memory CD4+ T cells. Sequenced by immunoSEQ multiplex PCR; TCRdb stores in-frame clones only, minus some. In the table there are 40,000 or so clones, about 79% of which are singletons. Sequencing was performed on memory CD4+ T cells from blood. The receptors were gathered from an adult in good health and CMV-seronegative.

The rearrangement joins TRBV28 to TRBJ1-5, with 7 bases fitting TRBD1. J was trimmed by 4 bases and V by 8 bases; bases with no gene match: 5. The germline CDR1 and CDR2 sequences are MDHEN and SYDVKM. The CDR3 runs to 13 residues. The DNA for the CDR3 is TGTGCCAGCCTCGCACAGGGGAATCAGCCCCAGCATTTT. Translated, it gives CASLAQGNQPQHF.

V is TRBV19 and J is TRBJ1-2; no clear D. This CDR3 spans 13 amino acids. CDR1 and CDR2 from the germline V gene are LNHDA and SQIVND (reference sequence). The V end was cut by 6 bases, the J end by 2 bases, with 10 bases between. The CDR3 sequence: CASSPRGNYGYTF. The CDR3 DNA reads TGTGCCAGTAGCCCCCGAGGGAACTATGGCTACACCTTC. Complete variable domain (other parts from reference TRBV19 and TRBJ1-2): DGGITQSPKYLFRKEGQNVTLSCEQNLNHDAMYWYRQDPGQGLRLIYYSQIVNDFQKGDIAEGYSVSREKKESFPLTVTSAQKNPTAFYLCASSPRGNYGYTFGSGTRLTVV.

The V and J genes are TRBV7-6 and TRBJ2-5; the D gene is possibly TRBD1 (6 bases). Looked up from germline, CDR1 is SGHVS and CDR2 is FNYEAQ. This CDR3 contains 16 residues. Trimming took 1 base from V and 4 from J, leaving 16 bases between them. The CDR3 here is CASSLVSGDPSETQYF. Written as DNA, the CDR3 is TGTGCCAGCAGCTTAGTATCAGGGGACCCCTCAGAGACCCAGTACTTC.

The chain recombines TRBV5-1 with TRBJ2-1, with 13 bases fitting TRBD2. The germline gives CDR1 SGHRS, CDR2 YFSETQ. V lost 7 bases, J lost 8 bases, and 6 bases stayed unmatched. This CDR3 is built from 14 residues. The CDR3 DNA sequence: TGCGCCAGCTCCCTGGGACTAGCGGGATATGAGCAGTTCTTC. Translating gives CASSLGLAGYEQFF.

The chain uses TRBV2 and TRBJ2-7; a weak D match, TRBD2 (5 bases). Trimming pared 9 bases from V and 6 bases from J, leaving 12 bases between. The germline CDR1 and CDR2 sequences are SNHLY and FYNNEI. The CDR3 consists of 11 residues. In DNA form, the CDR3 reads TGTGCCAGGACCCTAGGAGGCGAGCAGTACTTC. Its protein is CARTLGGEQYF.

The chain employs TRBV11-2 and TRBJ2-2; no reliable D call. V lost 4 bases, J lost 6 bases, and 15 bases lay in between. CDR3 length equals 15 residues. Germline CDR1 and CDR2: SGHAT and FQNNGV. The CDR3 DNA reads TGTGCCAGCAGCTACTGGGGATCCGCAGCCGGGGAGCTGTTTTTT. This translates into CASSYWGSAAGELFF.

CDR3 protein: CASSSGTVNTEAFF. The CDR3 nucleotides are TGTGCCAGCAGCTCGGGGACAGTGAACACTGAAGCTTTCTTT. The chain couples TRBV4-2 to TRBJ1-1; 7 positions agree with TRBD1. CDR1 and CDR2 from the germline V gene are LGHNA and YNFKEQ. The CDR3 has 14 amino acids. The trim removed 5 bases at V and 0 bases at J, leaving 3 bases unmatched.

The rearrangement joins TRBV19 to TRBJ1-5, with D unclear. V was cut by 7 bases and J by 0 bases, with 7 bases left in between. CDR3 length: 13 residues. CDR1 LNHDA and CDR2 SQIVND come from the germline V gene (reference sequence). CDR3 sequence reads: CASNRHSNQPQHF. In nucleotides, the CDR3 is TGTGCCAGTAACCGGCATAGCAATCAGCCCCAGCATTTT.

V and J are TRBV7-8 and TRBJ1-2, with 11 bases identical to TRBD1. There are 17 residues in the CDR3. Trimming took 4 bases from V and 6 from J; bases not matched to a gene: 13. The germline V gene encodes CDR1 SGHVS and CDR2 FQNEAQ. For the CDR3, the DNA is TGTGCCAGCAGCTCCTCCCTTCCTGGACAGGGGGCGCATGGCTACACCTTC. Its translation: CASSSSLPGQGAHGYTF.

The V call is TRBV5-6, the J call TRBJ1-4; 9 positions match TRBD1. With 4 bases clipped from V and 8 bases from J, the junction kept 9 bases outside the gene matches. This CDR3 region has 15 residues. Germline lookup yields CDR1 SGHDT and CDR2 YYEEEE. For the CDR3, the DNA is TGTGCCAGCAGCGGAGGGGGACAGGGAAGAGAAAAACTGTTTTTT. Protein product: CASSGGGQGREKLFF.

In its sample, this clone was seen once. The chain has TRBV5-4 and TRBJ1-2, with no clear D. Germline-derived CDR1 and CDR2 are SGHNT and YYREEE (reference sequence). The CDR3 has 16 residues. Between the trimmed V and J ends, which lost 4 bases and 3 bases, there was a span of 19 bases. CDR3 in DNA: TGTGCCAGCAGCCCAGATCCGGGCGGGGTGGACTATGGCTACACCTTC. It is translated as CASSPDPGGVDYGYTF.

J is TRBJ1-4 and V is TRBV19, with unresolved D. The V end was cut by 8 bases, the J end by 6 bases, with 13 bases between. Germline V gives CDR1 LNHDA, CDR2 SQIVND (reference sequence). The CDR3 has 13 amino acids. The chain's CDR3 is CASSLDRDEKLFF. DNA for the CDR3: TGTGCCAGTTCACTAGATCGGGATGAAAAACTGTTTTTT.

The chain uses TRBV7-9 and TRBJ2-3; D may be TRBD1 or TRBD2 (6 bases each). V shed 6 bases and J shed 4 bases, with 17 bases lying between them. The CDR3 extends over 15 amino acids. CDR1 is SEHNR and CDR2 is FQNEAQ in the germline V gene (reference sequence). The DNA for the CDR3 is TGTGCCAGCAGTGAGGGGGGACTGCGACCAGATACGCAGTATTTT. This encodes CASSEGGLRPDTQYF.

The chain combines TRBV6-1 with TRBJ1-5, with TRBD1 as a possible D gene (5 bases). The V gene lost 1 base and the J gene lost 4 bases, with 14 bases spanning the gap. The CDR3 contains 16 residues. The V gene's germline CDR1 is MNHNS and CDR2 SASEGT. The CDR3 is CASSEGGQGWNQPQHF. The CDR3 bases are TGTGCCAGCAGTGAAGGAGGTCAGGGTTGGAATCAGCCCCAGCATTTT.

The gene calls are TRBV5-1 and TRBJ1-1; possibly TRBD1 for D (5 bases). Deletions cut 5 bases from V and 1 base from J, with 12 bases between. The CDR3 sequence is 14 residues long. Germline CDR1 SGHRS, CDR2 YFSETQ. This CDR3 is CASRKQVSNTEAFF. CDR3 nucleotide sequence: TGCGCCAGCAGGAAACAGGTGTCGAACACTGAAGCTTTCTTT. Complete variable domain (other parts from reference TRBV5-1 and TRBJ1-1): KAGVTQTPRYLIKTRGQQVTLSCSPISGHRSVSWYQQTPGQGLQFLFEYFSETQRNKGNFPGRFSGRQFSNSRSEMNVSTLELGDSALYLCASRKQVSNTEAFFGQGTRLTVV.

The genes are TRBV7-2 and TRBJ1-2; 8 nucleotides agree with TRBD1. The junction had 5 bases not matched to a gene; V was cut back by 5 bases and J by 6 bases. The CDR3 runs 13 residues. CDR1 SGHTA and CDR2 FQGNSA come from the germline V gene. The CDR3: CASSQTGVDGYTF. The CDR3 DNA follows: TGTGCCAGCAGCCAGACAGGGGTTGATGGCTACACCTTC.

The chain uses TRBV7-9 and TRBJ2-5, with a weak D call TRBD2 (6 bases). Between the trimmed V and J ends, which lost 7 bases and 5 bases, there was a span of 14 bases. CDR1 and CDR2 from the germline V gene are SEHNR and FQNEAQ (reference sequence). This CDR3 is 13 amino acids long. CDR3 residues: CASTPRAGETQYF. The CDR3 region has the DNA TGTGCCAGCACCCCCCGGGCGGGGGAGACCCAGTACTTC.

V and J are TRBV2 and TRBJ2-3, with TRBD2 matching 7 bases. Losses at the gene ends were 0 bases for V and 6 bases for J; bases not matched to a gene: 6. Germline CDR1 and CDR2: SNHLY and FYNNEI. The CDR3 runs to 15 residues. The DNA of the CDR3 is TGTGCCAGCAGTGAAGCGTGGGGGAGGGTGGATACGCAGTATTTT. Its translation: CASSEAWGRVDTQYF.

The CDR3 loop is CASRSGTGGLANYGYTF. The CDR3 region has the DNA TGTGCCAGCAGAAGCGGGACAGGGGGGTTAGCTAACTATGGCTACACCTTC. The chain has TRBV27 and TRBJ1-2; 11 bases match TRBD1. This CDR3 region has 17 residues. With 6 bases clipped from V and 0 bases from J, the junction kept 9 bases outside the gene matches. CDR1 and CDR2 from the germline V gene are MNHEY and SMNVEV (reference sequence).

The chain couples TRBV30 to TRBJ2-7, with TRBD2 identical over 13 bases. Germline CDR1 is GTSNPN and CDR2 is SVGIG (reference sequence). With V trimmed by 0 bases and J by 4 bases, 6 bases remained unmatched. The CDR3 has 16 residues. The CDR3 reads CAWSVRLAGGRYEQYF. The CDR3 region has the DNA TGTGCCTGGAGTGTACGACTAGCGGGAGGTCGGTACGAGCAGTACTTC. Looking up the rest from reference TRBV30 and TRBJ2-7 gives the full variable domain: SQTIHQWPATLVQPVGSPLSLECTVEGTSNPNLYWYRQAAGRGLQLLFYSVGIGQISSEVPQNLSASRPQDRQFILSSKKLLLSDSGFYLCAWSVRLAGGRYEQYFGPGTRLTVT.

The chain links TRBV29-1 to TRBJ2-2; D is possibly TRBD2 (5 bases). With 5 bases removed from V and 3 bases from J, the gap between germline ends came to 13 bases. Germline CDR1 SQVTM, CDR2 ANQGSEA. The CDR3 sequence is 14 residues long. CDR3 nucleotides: TGCAGCGTTCAGCGGCCGACGGACACCGGGGAGCTGTTTTTT. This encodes CSVQRPTDTGELFF.

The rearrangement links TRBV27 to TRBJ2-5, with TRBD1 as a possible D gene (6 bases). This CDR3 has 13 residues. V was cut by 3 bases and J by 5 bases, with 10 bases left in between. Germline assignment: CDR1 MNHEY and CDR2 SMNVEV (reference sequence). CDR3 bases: TGTGCCAGCAGTTTCAGGGGTGGGGAGACCCAGTACTTC. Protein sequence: CASSFRGGETQYF.

The CDR3, as DNA: TGTGCCATCAACCGACTAGCGGGAGACCTGAATGAGCAGTTCTTC. This codes for CAINRLAGDLNEQFF. This chain joins TRBV10-3 and TRBJ2-1; 12 nucleotides line up with TRBD2. The germline V gene has CDR1 ENHRY and CDR2 SYGVKD. The J segment lost 7 bases and the V segment lost 7 bases, leaving 8 bases of the junction unmatched. The CDR3 covers 15 residues.

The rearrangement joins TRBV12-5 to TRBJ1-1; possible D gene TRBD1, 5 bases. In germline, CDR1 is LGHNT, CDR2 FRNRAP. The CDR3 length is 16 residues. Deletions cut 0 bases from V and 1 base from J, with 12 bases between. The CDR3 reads CASGLVHQGENTEAFF. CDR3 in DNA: TGTGCTAGTGGTTTGGTACACCAGGGAGAGAACACTGAAGCTTTCTTT.

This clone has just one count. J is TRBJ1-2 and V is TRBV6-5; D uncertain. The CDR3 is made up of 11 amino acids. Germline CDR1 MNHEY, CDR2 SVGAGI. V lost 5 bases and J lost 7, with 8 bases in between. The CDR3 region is CASSALGGYTF. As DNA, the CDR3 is TGTGCCAGCAGTGCGTTGGGTGGCTACACCTTC.

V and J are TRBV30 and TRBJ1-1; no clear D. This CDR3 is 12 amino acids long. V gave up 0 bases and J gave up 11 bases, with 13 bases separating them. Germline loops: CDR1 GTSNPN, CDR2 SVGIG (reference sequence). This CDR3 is CAWSVQKVKAFF. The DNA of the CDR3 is TGTGCCTGGAGTGTACAGAAGGTCAAGGCTTTCTTT.

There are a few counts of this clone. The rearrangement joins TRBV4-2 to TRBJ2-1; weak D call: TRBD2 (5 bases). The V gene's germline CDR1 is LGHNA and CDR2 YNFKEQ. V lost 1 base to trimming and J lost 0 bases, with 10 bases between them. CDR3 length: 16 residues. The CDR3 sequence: CASSQAGNPSYNEQFF. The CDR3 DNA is TGTGCCAGCAGCCAAGCCGGGAACCCCTCCTACAATGAGCAGTTCTTC.

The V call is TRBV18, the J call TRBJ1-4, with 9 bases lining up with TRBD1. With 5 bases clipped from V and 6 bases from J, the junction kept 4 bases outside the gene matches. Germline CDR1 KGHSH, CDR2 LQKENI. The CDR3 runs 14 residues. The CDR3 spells CASSKQGAYEKLFF. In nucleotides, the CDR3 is TGTGCCAGCTCAAAACAGGGGGCGTATGAAAAACTGTTTTTT. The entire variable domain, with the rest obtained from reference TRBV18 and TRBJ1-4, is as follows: NAGVMQNPRHLVRRRGQEARLRCSPMKGHSHVYWYRQLPEEGLKFMVYLQKENIIDESGMPKERFSAEFPKEGPSILRIQQVVRGDSAAYFCASSKQGAYEKLFFGSGTQLSVL.

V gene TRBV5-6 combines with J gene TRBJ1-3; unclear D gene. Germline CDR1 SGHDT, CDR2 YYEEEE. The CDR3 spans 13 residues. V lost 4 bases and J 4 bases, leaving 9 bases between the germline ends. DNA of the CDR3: TGTGCCAGCAGCCCACCCGCAGGAAACACCATATATTTT. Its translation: CASSPPAGNTIYF.

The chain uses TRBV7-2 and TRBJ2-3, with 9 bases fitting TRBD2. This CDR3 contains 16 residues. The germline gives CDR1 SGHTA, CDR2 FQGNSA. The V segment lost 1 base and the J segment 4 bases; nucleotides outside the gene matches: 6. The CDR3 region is CASSLGSGRSADTQYF. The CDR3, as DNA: TGTGCCAGCAGCTTAGGCAGCGGGAGGTCGGCAGATACGCAGTATTTT.

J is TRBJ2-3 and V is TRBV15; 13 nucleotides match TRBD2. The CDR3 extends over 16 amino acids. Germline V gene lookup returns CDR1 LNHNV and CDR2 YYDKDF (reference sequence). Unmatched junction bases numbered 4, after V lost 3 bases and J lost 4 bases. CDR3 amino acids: CATSRGTSGEADTQYF. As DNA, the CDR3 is TGTGCCACCAGCAGGGGGACTAGCGGGGAAGCAGATACGCAGTATTTT.

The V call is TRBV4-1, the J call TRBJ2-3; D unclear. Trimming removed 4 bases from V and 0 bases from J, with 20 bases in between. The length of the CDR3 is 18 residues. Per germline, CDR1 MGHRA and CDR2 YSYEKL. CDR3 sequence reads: CASSPPRWDPFSTDTQYF. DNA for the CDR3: TGCGCCAGCAGCCCCCCAAGGTGGGATCCCTTTAGCACAGATACGCAGTATTTT.